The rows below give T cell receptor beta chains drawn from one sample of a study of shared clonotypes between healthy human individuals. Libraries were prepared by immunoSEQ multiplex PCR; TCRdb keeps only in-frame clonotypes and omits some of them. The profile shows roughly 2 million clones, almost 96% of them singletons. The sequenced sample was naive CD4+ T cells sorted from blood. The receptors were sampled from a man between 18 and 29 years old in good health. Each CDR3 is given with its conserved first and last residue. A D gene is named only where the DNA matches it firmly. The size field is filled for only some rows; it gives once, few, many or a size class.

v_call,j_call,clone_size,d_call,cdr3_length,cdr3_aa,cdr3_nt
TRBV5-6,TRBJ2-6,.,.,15,CASSWGLSGANVLTF,TGTGCCAGCAGCTGGGGGTTGTCTGGGGCCAACGTCCTGACTTTC
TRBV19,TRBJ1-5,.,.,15,CASSIGPSSNQPQHF,TGTGCCAGTAGTATAGGACCGAGTAGCAATCAGCCCCAGCATTTT
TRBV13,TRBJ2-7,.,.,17,CASSLGSPGALSYEQYF,TGTGCCAGCAGCTTAGGTTCTCCCGGGGCCCTCTCCTACGAGCAGTACTTC
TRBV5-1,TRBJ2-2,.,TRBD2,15,CASSPSGGIPGELFF,TGCGCCAGCAGTCCTAGCGGGGGAATACCCGGGGAGCTGTTTTTT
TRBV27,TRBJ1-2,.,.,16,CASTLRGGYTSYGYTF,TGCGCCAGCACCCTACGGGGGGGATACACGAGCTATGGCTACACCTTC
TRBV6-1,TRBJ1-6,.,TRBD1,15,CASTPLTGTTRPLHF,TGTGCCAGCACACCGTTGACAGGGACGACCAGACCCCTCCACTTT
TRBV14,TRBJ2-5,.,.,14,CASSQETHRGTQYF,TGTGCCAGCAGCCAAGAGACCCATAGGGGAACCCAGTACTTC
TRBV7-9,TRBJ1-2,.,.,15,CASSSKGALIYGYTF,TGTGCCAGCAGCTCAAAAGGGGCCCTGATCTATGGCTACACCTTC
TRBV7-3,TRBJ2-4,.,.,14,CASSLSGEVNIQYF,TGTGCCAGCAGCTTGTCGGGGGAGGTAAACATTCAGTACTTC
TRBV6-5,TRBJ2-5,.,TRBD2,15,CASSSLGAGEETQYF,TGTGCCAGCAGCTCCCTTGGGGCGGGAGAAGAGACCCAGTACTTC
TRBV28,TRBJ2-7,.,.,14,CASSTNRVVYEQYF,TGTGCCAGCAGTACAAACAGGGTTGTGTACGAGCAGTACTTC
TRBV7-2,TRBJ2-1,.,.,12,CASSISRNEQFF,TGTGCCAGCAGCATTAGTCGCAATGAGCAGTTCTTC
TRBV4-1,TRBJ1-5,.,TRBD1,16,CASSRLQTGDNQPQHF,TGCGCCAGCAGCCGACTCCAGACAGGGGATAATCAGCCCCAGCATTTT
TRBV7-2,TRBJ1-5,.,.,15,CASSSLGEVNQPQHF,TGTGCCAGCAGCTCGCTCGGTGAAGTCAATCAGCCCCAGCATTTT
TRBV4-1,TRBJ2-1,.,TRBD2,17,CASSRQGTSGRWDEQFF,TGCGCCAGCAGCCGGCAGGGGACTAGCGGGAGGTGGGATGAGCAGTTCTTC
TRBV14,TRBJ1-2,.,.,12,CASSQAHYGYTF,TGTGCCAGCAGCCAAGCCCACTATGGCTACACCTTC
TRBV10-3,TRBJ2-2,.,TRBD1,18,CAIRGWTGGSMNTGELFF,TGTGCCATAAGGGGCTGGACAGGGGGCTCCATGAACACCGGGGAGCTGTTTTTT
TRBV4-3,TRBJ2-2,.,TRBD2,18,CASSQPQGLAGGTGELFF,TGCGCCAGCAGCCAACCCCAGGGACTAGCGGGAGGGACCGGGGAGCTGTTTTTT
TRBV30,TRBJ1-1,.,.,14,CAWSVRKGTAEAFF,TGTGCCTGGAGTGTACGGAAGGGGACGGCTGAAGCTTTCTTT
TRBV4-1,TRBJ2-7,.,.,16,CASSQGAGALAYEQYF,TGCGCCAGCAGCCAAGGGGCGGGGGCCCTTGCCTACGAGCAGTACTTC
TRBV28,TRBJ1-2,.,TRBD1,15,CASRMPKGQGNGYTF,TGTGCCAGCAGAATGCCGAAGGGACAGGGGAATGGCTACACCTTC
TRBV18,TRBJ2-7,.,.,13,CASYLDSDLQQYF,TGTGCCAGCTACCTAGACTCCGACCTGCAGCAGTACTTC
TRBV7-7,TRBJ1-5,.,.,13,CASSLTEDQPQHF,TGTGCTAGCAGTCTGACAGAGGATCAGCCCCAGCATTTT
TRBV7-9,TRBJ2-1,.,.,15,CASSHNSGSYNEQFF,TGTGCCAGCAGCCACAATAGCGGCTCCTACAATGAGCAGTTCTTC
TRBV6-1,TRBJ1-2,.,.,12,CASSGSDYGYTF,TGTGCCAGCAGTGGGTCTGATTATGGCTACACCTTC
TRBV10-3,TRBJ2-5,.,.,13,CAISDSRDETQYF,TGTGCCATCAGTGATTCCAGGGATGAGACCCAGTACTTC
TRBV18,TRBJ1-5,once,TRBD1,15,CASSPIPGGGQPQHF,TGTGCCAGCTCACCAATACCAGGGGGCGGTCAGCCCCAGCATTTT
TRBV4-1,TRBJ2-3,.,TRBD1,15,CASSQERTGDDTQYF,TGCGCCAGCAGCCAGGAACGTACAGGGGACGATACGCAGTATTTT
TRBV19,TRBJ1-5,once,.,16,CASSPEDMGGNQPQHF,TGTGCCAGTAGCCCAGAAGACATGGGAGGCAATCAGCCCCAGCATTTT
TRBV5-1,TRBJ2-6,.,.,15,CASSKSGVGANVLTF,TGCGCCAGCAGCAAATCAGGGGTTGGGGCCAACGTCCTGACTTTC
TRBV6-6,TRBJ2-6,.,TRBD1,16,CASSSGTGSGANVLTF,TGTGCCAGCAGCTCCGGGACAGGGTCCGGGGCCAACGTCCTGACTTTC
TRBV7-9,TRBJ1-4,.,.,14,CASSFTRTDEKLFF,TGTGCCAGCAGCTTTACCAGGACGGATGAAAAACTGTTTTTT
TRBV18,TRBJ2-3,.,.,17,CASSPRPGEISTDTQYF,TGTGCCAGCTCCCCCCGGCCAGGCGAAATTAGCACAGATACGCAGTATTTT
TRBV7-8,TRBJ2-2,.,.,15,CASSWARADTGELFF,TGTGCCAGCAGCTGGGCCAGGGCTGACACCGGGGAGCTGTTTTTT
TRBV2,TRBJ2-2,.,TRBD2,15,CASRRTSGGTGELFF,TGTGCCAGCAGGCGGACTAGCGGTGGAACCGGGGAGCTGTTTTTT
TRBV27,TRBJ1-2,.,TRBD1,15,CASKHAGTGDYGYTF,TGTGCCAGCAAACACGCCGGGACAGGGGACTATGGCTACACCTTC
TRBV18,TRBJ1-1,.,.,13,CASSLQGNTEAFF,TGTGCCAGCTCACTTCAGGGGAACACTGAAGCTTTCTTT
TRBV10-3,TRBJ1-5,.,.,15,CAISEGGGSNQPQHF,TGTGCCATCAGTGAGGGGGGGGGCAGCAATCAGCCCCAGCATTTT
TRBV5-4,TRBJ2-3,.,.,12,CASSGSTDTQYF,TGTGCCAGCAGCGGGAGCACAGATACGCAGTATTTT
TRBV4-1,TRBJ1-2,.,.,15,CASSREGRDSDGYTF,TGCGCCAGCAGCCGGGAGGGGAGGGATAGTGATGGCTACACCTTC
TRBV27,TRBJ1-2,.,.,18,CASSSLTGGKGDRYGYTF,TGTGCCAGCAGTTCACTAACTGGGGGGAAGGGGGACCGCTATGGCTACACCTTC
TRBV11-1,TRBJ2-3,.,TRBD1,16,CASSSRDRGGTDTQYF,TGTGCCAGCAGCTCTAGGGACAGGGGCGGCACAGATACGCAGTATTTT
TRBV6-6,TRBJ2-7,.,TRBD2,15,CASSFSGGLPNEQYF,TGTGCCAGCAGTTTTAGCGGGGGGCTCCCTAACGAGCAGTACTTC
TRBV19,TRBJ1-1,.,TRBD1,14,CASSITGANTEAFF,TGTGCCAGTAGTATCACAGGGGCGAACACTGAAGCTTTCTTT
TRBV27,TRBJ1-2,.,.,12,CASSSQGGGYTF,TGTGCCAGCAGTTCACAGGGAGGTGGCTACACCTTC
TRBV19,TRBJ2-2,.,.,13,CASNGAMTGELFF,TGTGCCAGTAATGGGGCCATGACCGGGGAGCTGTTTTTT
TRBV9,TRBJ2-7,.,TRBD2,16,CASSARTTSATYEQYF,TGTGCCAGCAGCGCCCGGACGACTAGCGCCACCTACGAGCAGTACTTC
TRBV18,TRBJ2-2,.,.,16,CASSPVSTGNSGELFF,TGTGCCAGCTCACCAGTTTCAACAGGGAATTCCGGGGAGCTGTTTTTT
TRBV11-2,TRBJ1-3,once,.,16,CASSFPGTFTGNTIYF,TGTGCCAGCAGCTTTCCGGGGACTTTCACTGGAAACACCATATATTTT
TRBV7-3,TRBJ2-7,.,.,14,CASSLGNSGYEQYF,TGTGCCAGCAGCTTAGGCAACAGCGGCTACGAGCAGTACTTC
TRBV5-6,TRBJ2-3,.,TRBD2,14,CASSPVAGTDTQYF,TGTGCCAGCAGCCCAGTAGCGGGGACAGATACGCAGTATTTT
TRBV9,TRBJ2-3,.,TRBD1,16,CASSVSGQGRTDTQYF,TGTGCCAGCAGCGTATCGGGACAGGGGAGGACAGATACGCAGTATTTT
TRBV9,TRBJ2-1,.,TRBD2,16,CASSTSGGASYNEQFF,TGTGCCAGCAGCACAAGCGGGGGGGCTTCCTACAATGAGCAGTTCTTC
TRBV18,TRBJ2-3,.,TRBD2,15,CASSLGLAGGDTQYF,TGTGCCAGCTCCCTCGGACTAGCGGGGGGCGATACGCAGTATTTT
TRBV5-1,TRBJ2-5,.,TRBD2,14,CASSLSGERETQYF,TGCGCCAGCAGCTTGAGCGGGGAACGGGAGACCCAGTACTTC
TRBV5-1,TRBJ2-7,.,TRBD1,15,CASSPGTGVLYEQYF,TGCGCCAGCAGCCCGGGGACAGGGGTCCTGTACGAGCAGTACTTC